This is a list of T cell receptor beta chains from one sample in a study of cytomegalovirus exposure and HLA in healthy donors. TCRdb's table, derived via immunoSEQ multiplex PCR, lists solely in-frame clones and lacks some. The table includes 90,000 to 100,000 clones, more than 55% detected once. Sequences were obtained from PBMCs. All receptors come from a boy aged 10-17 years in good health and CMV-seropositive. Both conserved end residues are trimmed from each CDR3. The order of the fields is V gene, D gene, J gene, CDR3 protein. The D gene is left open where the match is weak.

TRBV5-4	TRBD2	TRBJ2-7	ASSRGGSSYEQY
TRBV6-5	TRBD1	TRBJ1-5	ASHRDRDQPQH
TRBV19	TRBD1	TRBJ2-7	ASSIDLGTGWDEQY
TRBV5-1	TRBD1	TRBJ1-1	ASSPTGGIPEAF
TRBV15	TRBD2	TRBJ2-5	ATSTGTSGSETQY
TRBV9	-	TRBJ1-1	ASSHKNGQTSNTEAF
TRBV30	-	TRBJ2-7	AWSEGRQQY
TRBV6-1	-	TRBJ1-5	ASAQRGENQPQH
TRBV7-9	-	TRBJ1-6	ASSWGQEANSPLH
TRBV7-9	TRBD1	TRBJ2-3	ASSLTGEYTDTQY
TRBV30	-	TRBJ1-2	AWSAPRAGDYGYT
TRBV7-9	TRBD2	TRBJ2-5	ASSPQGGQETQY
TRBV6-4	-	TRBJ2-7	ASIPLREQY
TRBV9	-	TRBJ2-7	ASSVMGPPYEQY
TRBV10-3	TRBD2	TRBJ2-7	AISDPGTSGREQY
TRBV28	TRBD1	TRBJ1-5	ASNLRDRGHQPQN
TRBV29-1	TRBD1	TRBJ1-1	SVDGQGAGGTEAF